These 31 T cell receptor beta chains were all obtained from the same sample, sequenced in a study of shared clonotypes between healthy human individuals. Terminally differentiated effector memory CD45RA+ cells were left out of the naive CD8 fraction, which was CD45RO-negative and positively selected for CCR7. Generated by immunoSEQ multiplex PCR, the TCRdb table keeps only in-frame clones and is missing some. Of about 2 million clones in the sample, about 95% were seen once. The material sequenced was naive CD8+ T cells sorted from blood. These receptors were taken from a man aged 18 to 30 in good health.

The V call is TRBV4-1, the J call TRBJ1-1; 8 bases are shared with TRBD1. Germline V gene lookup returns CDR1 MGHRA and CDR2 YSYEKL. There are 17 residues in the CDR3. The trim removed 2 bases at V and 4 bases at J, leaving 12 bases unmatched. The CDR3 spells CASSQLRVQGAVTEAFF. The CDR3 nucleotides read TGCGCCAGCAGCCAACTAAGGGTTCAGGGGGCAGTCACTGAAGCTTTCTTT.

The J gene is TRBJ1-1, the V gene TRBV5-8, with D possibly TRBD1 on 6 matching bases. Germline-derived CDR1 and CDR2 are SGHTS and YDEGEE. V was cut by 8 bases and J by 1 base, with 9 bases left in between. The CDR3 covers 12 residues. Here the CDR3 reads CARTGSNTEAFF. CDR3 sequence (DNA): TGTGCCAGAACAGGGTCGAACACTGAAGCTTTCTTT.

This clone was observed a single time. This sequence joins TRBV6-5 and TRBJ1-1; tentative D call: TRBD1 (5 bases). CDR1 is MNHEY, CDR2 SVGAGI, per germline. The V and J ends lost 0 bases and 0 bases respectively, with 11 bases between them. CDR3 length: 16 residues. CDR3 bases: TGTGCCAGCAGTTACTCTGTGGGGGAGGTGAACACTGAAGCTTTCTTT. Its protein product is CASSYSVGEVNTEAFF.

V usage is TRBV21-1 and J usage is TRBJ2-1; the tabulated D call, TRBD2, remains unverified against the DNA. TRBV21-1 is a recognized pseudogene. The CDR3 runs 16 residues. The DNA of the CDR3 is TGTGCCAGCAGCAAAGAAGGACTAGAGAACTACAATGAGCAGTTCTTC. It specifies CASSKEGLENYNEQFF.

V is TRBV7-9 and J is TRBJ2-5, with a tentative D call TRBD1 (6 bases). V gave up 2 bases and J gave up 5 bases, with 18 bases separating them. The CDR3 runs to 16 residues. CDR1 is SEHNR and CDR2 is FQNEAQ in the germline V gene (reference sequence). CDR3: CASSLNWVGGPETQYF. In nucleotides, the CDR3 is TGTGCCAGCAGCTTAAATTGGGTAGGGGGTCCGGAGACCCAGTACTTC.

The chain uses TRBV11-2 and TRBJ2-7, with TRBD2 matching 8 bases. Trimming removed 11 bases from V and 4 bases from J; junction bases left unmatched: 10. CDR3 size: 13 residues. CDR1 is SGHAT, CDR2 FQNNGV, per germline. The CDR3 DNA is TGTGCCTCCGGCGGTGCTAGCGGGTACGAGCAGTACTTC. It codes for CASGGASGYEQYF.

This chain uses TRBV11-2 with TRBJ1-6; 8 nucleotides line up with TRBD1. Unmatched junction bases numbered 9, after V lost 2 bases and J lost 0 bases. CDR1 and CDR2 (germline): SGHAT, FQNNGV. The CDR3 has 19 residues. Written as DNA, the CDR3 is TGTGCCAGCAGCTTACGACAGGGGCCTACCTTCTCCTATAATTCACCCCTCCACTTT. Its translation: CASSLRQGPTFSYNSPLHF.

The V and J genes are TRBV5-1 and TRBJ2-1; TRBD1 agrees at 9 bases. CDR1 SGHRS and CDR2 YFSETQ come from the germline V gene. The CDR3 has 14 residues. V dropped 6 bases and J dropped 8; count of bases not matched to a gene: 9. CDR3: CASKTGTGWDEQFF. The CDR3 DNA sequence: TGCGCCAGCAAGACCGGGACAGGGTGGGATGAGCAGTTCTTC. Based on the CDR3 plus reference TRBV5-1 and TRBJ2-1, the full variable domain is KAGVTQTPRYLIKTRGQQVTLSCSPISGHRSVSWYQQTPGQGLQFLFEYFSETQRNKGNFPGRFSGRQFSNSRSEMNVSTLELGDSALYLCASKTGTGWDEQFFGPGTRLTVL.

V and J are TRBV10-3 and TRBJ2-1, with TRBD2 matching over 9 bases. The V gene end was trimmed by 0 bases and the J gene end by 4 bases; junction bases not matched to a gene: 4. CDR1 and CDR2 (germline): ENHRY, SYGVKD. The CDR3 covers 16 residues. CDR3 nucleotide sequence: TGTGCCATCAGTGAGTCAACTAGCGGGCAATACAATGAGCAGTTCTTC. It codes for CAISESTSGQYNEQFF.

The chain recombines TRBV4-3 with TRBJ1-1; D uncertain. This CDR3 is built from 17 residues. Looked up from germline, CDR1 is LGHNA and CDR2 is YSLEER. V was cut by 0 bases and J by 0 bases, with 14 bases left in between. The CDR3 here is CASSQDDYRRMNTEAFF. The CDR3 region has the DNA TGCGCCAGCAGCCAAGATGATTACCGAAGAATGAACACTGAAGCTTTCTTT.

The V gene is TRBV21-1, the J gene TRBJ2-7; the D call TRBD2 from the table was never checked on the DNA. TRBV21-1 is designated a pseudogene. This CDR3 has 14 residues. CDR3 nucleotide sequence: TGTGCCAGCACCGCGGGGCGGGACTCCTACGAGCAGTACTTC. Translated: CASTAGRDSYEQYF.

The chain couples TRBV28 to TRBJ2-3; D might be TRBD2 (6 bases). Germline values: CDR1 MDHEN, CDR2 SYDVKM. Deletions cut 4 bases from V and 0 bases from J, with 8 bases between. The CDR3 runs 14 residues. CDR3 in DNA: TGTGCCAGCAGTTGGGGGACTAGCACAGATACGCAGTATTTT. Encoded protein: CASSWGTSTDTQYF.

The CDR3 DNA sequence: TGTGCCAGCAATGAGCGGGAGTCCACCGGGGAGCTGTTTTTT. Translated: CASNERESTGELFF. V and J are TRBV6-1 and TRBJ2-2, with TRBD2 matching over 8 bases. Unmatched junction bases numbered 5, after V lost 7 bases and J lost 4 bases. The CDR3 spans 14 residues. Germline assignment: CDR1 MNHNS and CDR2 SASEGT.

The rearrangement uses TRBV6-5 and TRBJ2-1; a weak D match, TRBD1 (5 bases). The germline CDR1 and CDR2 sequences are MNHEY and SVGAGI. This CDR3 is 13 amino acids long. V lost 4 bases and J lost 7, with 11 bases in between. The CDR3 bases are TGTGCCAGCAGTTTTCAGGGATGGAATGAGCAGTTCTTC. Protein: CASSFQGWNEQFF.

V and J are TRBV4-3 and TRBJ1-1; D is unresolved. The CDR3 runs to 17 residues. Germline lookup yields CDR1 LGHNA and CDR2 YSLEER. Trimming removed 0 bases at V and 1 base at J, with 15 bases between. CDR3 sequence: CASSQDSQLIPNTEAFF. The CDR3 coding sequence is TGCGCCAGCAGCCAAGATAGTCAGCTTATACCGAACACTGAAGCTTTCTTT.

This sequence joins TRBV4-1 and TRBJ2-7; D tentatively reads TRBD1 or TRBD2 (5 bases each). Germline CDR1 and CDR2: MGHRA and YSYEKL. The ends were cut back, 1 base at V and 5 bases at J, with 15 bases in the middle. The CDR3 totals 15 residues. CDR3 amino acids: CASSQGPGRPNEQYF. The CDR3 coding sequence is TGCGCCAGCAGCCAAGGACCGGGACGACCTAACGAGCAGTACTTC.

The chain couples TRBV6-1 to TRBJ2-3, with TRBD2 matching over 12 bases. The CDR3 loop spans 17 amino acids. The germline V gene has CDR1 MNHNS and CDR2 SASEGT. The V and J ends lost 2 bases and 3 bases, in that order; junction bases with no gene match: 6. Here the CDR3 reads CASSEYVGLAGTDTQYF. As DNA, the CDR3 is TGTGCCAGCAGTGAATACGTAGGACTAGCGGGGACAGATACGCAGTATTTT.

Note on this clone: Other DNA sequences in this sample translate to the same CDR3. The chain has TRBV5-1 and TRBJ2-7; TRBD1 matches 10 bases. V lost 4 bases and J lost 2; bases outside the gene matches: 3. The CDR3 spans 14 residues. CDR1 is SGHRS, CDR2 YFSETQ, per germline. CDR3 loop: CASSLGQGAYEQYF. The CDR3 nucleotides read TGCGCCAGCAGCCTCGGACAGGGGGCCTACGAGCAGTACTTC.

V usage is TRBV11-2 and J usage is TRBJ2-5; 14 bases match TRBD2. V lost 4 bases and J lost 5; bases outside the gene matches: 15. The germline gives CDR1 SGHAT, CDR2 FQNNGV. This CDR3 has 19 amino acids. In DNA form, the CDR3 reads TGTGCCAGCAGCTCTCGACTAGCGGGAGGGCCTAATCCATTTGAGACCCAGTACTTC. Residues: CASSSRLAGGPNPFETQYF.

The chain uses TRBV7-2 and TRBJ2-7; TRBD1 matches at 8 bases. V dropped 1 base and J dropped 5; count of bases not matched to a gene: 7. Germline loops: CDR1 SGHTA, CDR2 FQGNSA. This CDR3 has 15 residues. This chain's CDR3 is CASSLGRDRSHEQYF. CDR3 DNA: TGTGCCAGCAGCTTAGGTCGGGACAGGTCCCACGAGCAGTACTTC.

With regard to this clone: This sample also contains other DNA sequences that code for the same CDR3. The V call is TRBV7-9, the J call TRBJ2-7; no definite D call. The V end lost 1 base, the J end lost 5 bases, and 6 bases lay between the germline ends. Germline lookup yields CDR1 SEHNR and CDR2 FQNEAQ (reference sequence). This CDR3 comprises 12 residues. The CDR3 is CASSLVSNEQYF. As DNA, the CDR3 is TGTGCCAGCAGCTTAGTATCCAACGAGCAGTACTTC.

The chain joins TRBV5-6 to TRBJ2-5; no clear D gene. V lost 0 bases and J lost 4, with 13 bases in between. Per the germline V gene, CDR1 is SGHDT and CDR2 is YYEEEE. The CDR3 extends over 15 amino acids. CDR3 sequence (DNA): TGTGCCAGCAGCTTGGGGGTTATTACGGGAGAGACCCAGTACTTC. Protein product: CASSLGVITGETQYF.

CDR3 sequence: CASSLVAGFDYEQYF. CDR3 nucleotide sequence: TGTGCCAGCAGCTTAGTTGCGGGGTTTGACTACGAGCAGTACTTC. V usage is TRBV11-2 and J usage is TRBJ2-7; possible D gene TRBD2, 6 bases. This CDR3 is 15 amino acids long. Trimming stripped 1 base from V and 3 bases from J, with 13 bases between. Per the germline V gene, CDR1 is SGHAT and CDR2 is FQNNGV.

This clone was seen just once. V gene TRBV7-8 combines with J gene TRBJ1-2; D is possibly TRBD1 (5 bases). V gave up 5 bases and J gave up 4 bases, with 20 bases separating them. Germline V gene data show CDR1 as SGHVS and CDR2 as FQNEAQ. The CDR3 is 16 amino acids. CDR3 sequence reads: CASSNGVDRNFYGYTF. CDR3 coding DNA: TGTGCCAGCAGCAATGGGGTTGACAGAAATTTCTATGGCTACACCTTC. Supplemented by reference TRBV7-8 and TRBJ1-2, the full variable domain reads GAGVSQSPRYKVAKRGQDVALRCDPISGHVSLFWYQQALGQGPEFLTYFQNEAQLDKSGLPSDRFFAERPEGSVSTLKIQRTQQEDSAVYLCASSNGVDRNFYGYTFGSGTRLTVV.

The chain carries TRBV18 and TRBJ2-7; TRBD2 matches 9 bases. With 9 bases clipped from V and 6 bases from J, the junction kept 6 bases outside the gene matches. The CDR3 covers 12 residues. Germline CDR1 and CDR2: KGHSH and LQKENI. Here the CDR3 DNA reads TGTGCCAGTAGCGGGGGAGCGTTCGAGCAGTACTTC. Its translation: CASSGGAFEQYF.

The genes are TRBV4-1 and TRBJ2-7; 8 nucleotides align to TRBD1. CDR1 MGHRA and CDR2 YSYEKL come from the germline V gene. CDR3 length: 16 residues. After removal of 1 base from V and 6 bases from J, the junction contained 11 bases not matched to a gene. The CDR3 sequence is CASSQVPAGGAGEQYF. CDR3 DNA: TGCGCCAGCAGCCAAGTCCCAGCAGGGGGCGCGGGCGAGCAGTACTTC.

The J gene is TRBJ2-3, the V gene TRBV5-1, with 12 bases lining up with TRBD2. Germline V gives CDR1 SGHRS, CDR2 YFSETQ. This CDR3 has 16 residues. V shed 4 bases, J shed 4 bases, and the junction held 7 bases outside the gene matches. CDR3 loop: CASSPRLAGASDTQYF. DNA of the CDR3: TGCGCCAGCAGCCCTAGACTAGCGGGAGCTTCAGATACGCAGTATTTT.

In the case of this clone: This specimen includes other DNA sequences encoding the same CDR3. CDR3 in DNA: TGTGCCAGCAGCTTTTCTACAGGGGCGTACGAGCAGTACTTC. Translation: CASSFSTGAYEQYF. V and J are TRBV11-2 and TRBJ2-7, with 7 bases fitting TRBD1. The CDR3 runs 14 residues. Looked up from germline, CDR1 is SGHAT and CDR2 is FQNNGV. V dropped 3 bases and J dropped 4; count of bases not matched to a gene: 6.

This clone was recorded only once. The chain recombines TRBV4-3 with TRBJ2-7, with TRBD2 matching 9 bases. This CDR3 is 15 amino acids long. The V gene's germline CDR1 is LGHNA and CDR2 YSLEER. Losses at the gene ends were 1 base for V and 3 bases for J; bases not matched to a gene: 4. This chain's CDR3 is CASSQGLAEIYEQYF. CDR3 sequence (DNA): TGCGCCAGCAGCCAAGGACTAGCGGAAATCTACGAGCAGTACTTC.

V gene TRBV2 combines with J gene TRBJ1-1; D remains unclear. The CDR3 spans 13 residues. Germline V lookup: CDR1 SNHLY, CDR2 FYNNEI. Trimming removed 3 bases at V and 5 bases at J, with 10 bases between. The CDR3 spells CASSDQSWTEAFF. The CDR3 nucleotides are TGTGCCAGCAGTGACCAGAGTTGGACTGAAGCTTTCTTT.

This chain links TRBV6-5 with TRBJ1-2; no reliable D call. From germline, CDR1 is MNHEY and CDR2 SVGAGI. The CDR3 totals 12 residues. V was cut by 10 bases and J by 4 bases, with 13 bases left in between. CDR3 amino acids: CATFFGVYGYTF. CDR3 nucleotide sequence: TGTGCCACCTTTTTTGGTGTCTATGGCTACACCTTC.